This TCR beta chain was sequenced for a study of cytomegalovirus exposure and HLA in healthy donors. Background on the study: Drawn from HLA-typed donors, 80 million to 95 million unique TCRs were held in an early data release.

PCR primers comprised 60 Vbeta and 13 Jbeta primers. Libraries were prepared by immunoSEQ multiplex PCR; TCRdb keeps only in-frame clonotypes and omits some of them. The table includes about 200,000 clones, roughly 78% detected once. Of note for this clone: What it recognizes is unknown.

The CDR3 covers 17 residues. Germline lookup yields CDR1 SGHRS and CDR2 YFSETQ. Trimming left V 0 bases short and J 1 base short, with 17 bases between. General study points: Earlier analysis looked at TCR beta V segments, and most were productive about 87% or about 30% of the time.

J is TRBJ2-7 and V is TRBV5-1, with a possible D match to TRBD2 (5 bases). Sequencing input: PBMCs. The clonotype was recovered from a woman aged 25 to 45 in good health and CMV-seropositive. CDR3 amino acids: CASSLAPAARESYEQYF. The DNA for the CDR3 is TGCGCCAGCAGCTTGGCCCCCGCAGCCCGGGAATCCTACGAGCAGTACTTC.